The source of this T cell receptor (beta chain) is a study of beta chain features in type 1 diabetes. Study-wide points: Sequencing from cDNA could over-represent high-TCR-expressing cells.

As concerns this clone: What it binds is unknown.

With V trimmed by 5 bases and J by 4 bases, 8 bases remained unmatched. There are 14 residues in the CDR3. Germline lookup yields CDR1 GTSNPN and CDR2 SVGIG (reference sequence). Sequenced material consisted of expressed TCRB transcripts (all of the isolated RNA was reverse transcribed). Sequenced by immunoSEQ multiplex PCR; TCRdb stores in-frame clones only, minus some. The sample shows more than 150,000 clones, 10% to 15% of them seen only once. Sample: central memory CD4+ T cells from blood. This TCR was sampled from a woman aged 18 to 35 in good health. The J gene is TRBJ1-3, the V gene TRBV30; 7 nucleotides match TRBD1. The CDR3 nucleotides are TGTGCCTGGGATAGGGACAGTCAGGGAAACACCATATATTTT. As protein: CAWDRDSQGNTIYF.